This T cell receptor beta chain was recorded in a study of blood T cell repertoires in COVID-19. About the study: The United States, Italy and Spain supplied acute and convalescent COVID-19 samples.

This clone was counted only a few times. Original processing methods: Nucleated cell counts were estimated from reference gene primer amplification. Measured with immunoSEQ multiplex PCR; TCRdb has only the in-frame clones, and not every one. D and trimming were read from the DNA, whereas the V and J calls and clone size are those reported in that table. The table records roughly 170,000 clones, 86% of them present only once. Germline lookup yields CDR1 GTSNPN and CDR2 SVGIG (reference sequence). CDR3 size: 15 residues. After removal of 1 base from V and 2 bases from J, the junction contained 6 bases not matched to a gene.

This rearrangement joins TRBV30 to TRBJ2-7; 9 bases map to TRBD2. The specimen sequenced was peripheral blood. The source of this sequence is a man aged 65-85 years with active or convalescent COVID-19. The CDR3 bases are TGTGCCTGGAGTGGGAAGACTAGCGGCACCTACGAGCAGTACTTC. Amino acid sequence: CAWSGKTSGTYEQYF. The variable domain in full, completed from reference TRBV30 and TRBJ2-7, reads SQTIHQWPATLVQPVGSPLSLECTVEGTSNPNLYWYRQAAGRGLQLLFYSVGIGQISSEVPQNLSASRPQDRQFILSSKKLLLSDSGFYLCAWSGKTSGTYEQYFGPGTRLTVT.